The rows below give T cell receptor beta chains drawn from one sample of a study of T cells after yellow fever vaccination. TCRdb independently ran MiXCR on the 5' RACE reads; one entry per CDR3 protein. The profile shows approximately 510,000 distinct CDR3 sequences, 21% of them singletons. This sample comprised PBMCs, obtained approximately 22 days after the first yellow fever vaccination. These receptor sequences come from a man between 18 and 29 years old who received the YFV17D yellow fever vaccine. CDR3s include the opening cysteine and the closing phenylalanine or tryptophan. D genes are given only for firm matches. Expanded clones get a size class; other rows say once, few or many, or leave the size out.

TRBJ2-3,TRBV7-9,NA,NA,CASSLIVADLTDTQYF,TGTGCCAGCAGCTTAATTGTGGCGGATCTCACAGATACGCAGTATTTT
TRBJ2-1,TRBV5-4,NA,TRBD1,CASSSPGQGYNEQFF,TGTGCCAGCAGCTCCCCGGGACAGGGATACAATGAGCAGTTCTTC
TRBJ2-6,TRBV29-1,NA,NA,CSAKSGANVLTF,TGCAGCGCTAAATCTGGGGCCAACGTCCTGACTTTC
TRBJ2-7,TRBV5-4,NA,NA,CASSLGGTMMYEQYF,TGTGCCAGCAGCTTGGGGGGGACGATGATGTACGAGCAGTACTTC
TRBJ2-1,TRBV5-1,few,TRBD2,CASSFGTSGVIDEQFF,TGCGCCAGCAGCTTCGGGACTAGCGGGGTCATCGATGAGCAGTTCTTC
TRBJ2-5,TRBV6-1,few,TRBD1,CASSEGTAGGETQYF,TGTGCCAGCAGTGAGGGGACAGCAGGTGGGGAGACCCAGTACTTC
TRBJ2-3,TRBV7-9,NA,TRBD2,CASRAYRAGSPDTQYF,TGTGCCAGCAGAGCCTATAGAGCGGGGAGCCCAGATACGCAGTATTTT
TRBJ1-2,TRBV4-1,many,NA,CASSQVLGLDYGYTF,TGCGCCAGCAGCCAAGTCCTGGGCTTAGACTATGGCTACACCTTC
TRBJ1-4,TRBV6-1,few,NA,CATSAGATLEEKLFF,TGTGCCACGTCGGCAGGGGCCACCCTGGAGGAAAAACTGTTTTTT
TRBJ2-7,TRBV6-2/TRBV6-3,few,NA,CASSYQRGPYEQYF,TGTGCCAGCAGTTACCAGAGAGGGCCCTACGAGCAGTACTTC
TRBJ2-5,TRBV4-1,NA,NA,CASSQEDLGTQYF,TGCGCCAGCAGCCAAGAGGACCTCGGGACCCAGTACTTC
TRBJ2-1,TRBV15,few,TRBD2,CATSRLAGGINNEQFF,TGTGCCACCAGCCGACTAGCGGGGGGTATCAACAATGAGCAGTTCTTC
TRBJ1-1,TRBV28,NA,NA,CASSLWGRAAFF,TGTGCCAGCAGTTTGTGGGGCAGGGCGGCTTTCTTT
TRBJ2-5,TRBV5-1,NA,TRBD2,CASSLRAGIQETQYF,TGCGCCAGCAGCCTAAGAGCGGGGATCCAAGAGACCCAGTACTTC
TRBJ2-5,TRBV6-1,few,NA,CASIAPQETQYF,TGTGCCAGCATAGCGCCTCAAGAGACCCAGTACTTC
TRBJ2-1,TRBV7-2,NA,NA,CASSLAGLAYNEQFF,TGTGCCAGCAGCTTAGCTGGGCTAGCCTACAATGAGCAGTTCTTC
TRBJ1-2,TRBV5-6,NA,TRBD1,CASSATRDRGAHGGYTF,TGTGCCAGCAGCGCAACCCGGGACAGGGGTGCTCATGGGGGCTACACCTTC
TRBJ2-7,TRBV4-2,NA,NA,CASSQVFRDYEQYF,TGTGCCAGCAGCCAAGTTTTCAGGGACTACGAGCAGTACTTC
TRBJ2-1,TRBV12-3/TRBV12-4,few,NA,CASRGLFGSSYNEQFF,TGTGCCAGCAGAGGGTTATTCGGGAGTAGCTACAATGAGCAGTTCTTC
TRBJ1-4,TRBV7-6,NA,NA,CASSLAGTRGEKLFF,TGTGCCAGCAGCTTAGCGGGGACAAGGGGGGAAAAACTGTTTTTT
TRBJ2-3,TRBV7-3,few,TRBD2,CASSFSGGGDTQYF,TGTGCCAGCAGCTTTAGCGGGGGCGGGGATACGCAGTATTTT
TRBJ1-2,TRBV4-3,few,NA,CASSQDPGAGYTF,TGCGCCAGCAGCCAAGATCCAGGGGCTGGCTACACCTTC
TRBJ2-4,TRBV19,few,NA,CASSITGEQAKNIQYF,TGTGCCAGTAGTATAACGGGGGAGCAGGCCAAAAACATTCAGTACTTC
TRBJ1-3,TRBV6-2/TRBV6-3,few,NA,CASSWDWSSGNTIYF,TGTGCCAGCAGTTGGGATTGGAGCTCTGGAAACACCATATATTTT
TRBJ2-2,TRBV5-1,NA,NA,CASSSGLTGELFF,TGCGCCAGCAGCTCGGGACTCACCGGGGAGCTGTTTTTT
TRBJ2-1,TRBV28,many,TRBD2,CASSLAGGPNEQFF,TGTGCCAGCAGCCTAGCGGGGGGCCCCAATGAGCAGTTCTTC
TRBJ2-3,TRBV6-5,NA,NA,CASSYDGSFTDTQYF,TGTGCCAGCAGTTACGATGGGTCCTTCACAGATACGCAGTATTTT
TRBJ1-1,TRBV20-1,NA,NA,CSALGVPGNTEAFF,TGCAGTGCACTAGGGGTGCCGGGGAACACTGAAGCTTTCTTT
TRBJ2-3,TRBV6-5,NA,NA,CASSYSRADTQYF,TGTGCCAGCAGTTACTCGAGGGCAGATACGCAGTATTTT
TRBJ1-6,TRBV29-1,few,TRBD1,CSVGQGHNSPLHF,TGCAGCGTTGGACAGGGCCATAATTCACCCCTCCACTTT
TRBJ1-1,TRBV20-1,NA,NA,CSASEVVNTEAFF,TGCAGTGCTAGCGAGGTGGTGAACACTGAAGCTTTCTTT
TRBJ1-1,TRBV27,few,NA,CASSLTWGWDTEAFF,TGTGCCAGCAGTCTCACTTGGGGGTGGGACACTGAAGCTTTCTTT
TRBJ2-3,TRBV6-1,NA,NA,CASSAQGFSTDTQYF,TGTGCCAGCAGTGCACAGGGTTTTAGCACAGATACGCAGTATTTT
TRBJ1-2,TRBV27,NA,NA,CASSLKAGSGYTF,TGTGCCAGCAGTTTAAAGGCCGGCAGTGGCTACACCTTC
TRBJ2-3,TRBV20-1,once,NA,CSARDLVGPRLDTQYF,TGCAGTGCTAGAGATCTTGTGGGACCACGGCTAGATACGCAGTATTTT
TRBJ1-4,TRBV25-1,few,NA,CASMAEKLFF,TGTGCCAGCATGGCCGAAAAACTGTTTTTT
TRBJ1-2,TRBV20-1,NA,TRBD1,CSAFTGGFGYTF,TGCAGTGCTTTTACAGGGGGGTTTGGCTACACCTTC
TRBJ1-6,TRBV5-1,few,TRBD1,CASTWTGQGYNSPLHF,TGCGCCAGCACCTGGACGGGACAGGGATATAATTCACCCCTCCACTTT
TRBJ2-1,TRBV20-1,few,NA,CSAELDPPDNEQFF,TGCAGTGCTGAACTAGATCCGCCCGACAATGAGCAGTTCTTC
TRBJ1-4,TRBV6-2/TRBV6-3,NA,NA,CASSQLLEQLFF,TGTGCCAGCAGTCAACTACTCGAGCAACTGTTTTTT
TRBJ2-1,TRBV7-3,NA,NA,CASRPTDYNEQFF,TGTGCCAGCAGGCCGACGGACTACAATGAGCAGTTCTTC
TRBJ2-5,TRBV5-1,NA,NA,CASSSPGWQETQYF,TGCGCCAGCAGCTCCCCAGGGTGGCAAGAGACCCAGTACTTC
TRBJ2-1,TRBV6-2/TRBV6-3,many,NA,CASSYRMDKSYNEQFF,TGTGCCAGCAGTTACCGGATGGATAAGTCCTACAATGAGCAGTTCTTC
TRBJ1-2,TRBV12-3/TRBV12-4,NA,NA,CASSSSGQGNYGYTF,NA
TRBJ2-1,TRBV18,few,TRBD2,CASSPFLAGVNEQFF,TGTGCCAGCTCACCCTTCCTAGCGGGCGTGAATGAGCAGTTCTTC
TRBJ2-7,TRBV5-1,many,NA,CASSSMGLSYEQYF,TGCGCCAGCAGCTCCATGGGTCTATCCTACGAGCAGTACTTC
TRBJ1-1,TRBV19,NA,NA,CASSPIEQGLTEAFF,TGTGCCAGTAGTCCGATTGAACAGGGTCTCACTGAAGCTTTCTTT
TRBJ2-1,TRBV7-9,few,NA,CASSLEGHNEQFF,TGTGCCAGCAGCTTAGAGGGGCACAATGAGCAGTTCTTC
TRBJ1-2,TRBV20-1,NA,NA,CSARDLGGYTF,TGCAGTGCTAGAGATCTAGGAGGCTACACCTTC
TRBJ1-6,TRBV28,NA,TRBD1,CASSRLAGTGDNSPLHF,TGTGCCAGCAGCAGACTTGCCGGGACAGGGGATAATTCACCCCTCCACTTT